These 18 T cell receptor beta chains were all obtained from the same sample, sequenced in a study of cytomegalovirus exposure and HLA in healthy donors. PCR amplification relied on 60 Vbeta primers (plus 13 Jbeta primers). TCRdb keeps only in-frame clones here, not all; method: immunoSEQ multiplex PCR. This table has about 200,000 clones, around 86% appearing once. Sequencing input: PBMCs. These receptors came from a woman in her 50s in good health and CMV-seropositive.

This sequence joins TRBV18 and TRBJ1-1; perhaps TRBD1 as D (6 bases). The V gene lost 3 bases and the J gene lost 5 bases, with 19 bases spanning the gap. CDR3 length: 16 residues. Per germline, CDR1 KGHSH and CDR2 LQKENI. In nucleotides, the CDR3 is TGTGCCAGCTCACCTACCAGGGGTGCTCCGGGGACTGAAGCTTTCTTT. It yields the protein CASSPTRGAPGTEAFF. The variable domain in full, completed from reference TRBV18 and TRBJ1-1, reads NAGVMQNPRHLVRRRGQEARLRCSPMKGHSHVYWYRQLPEEGLKFMVYLQKENIIDESGMPKERFSAEFPKEGPSILRIQQVVRGDSAAYFCASSPTRGAPGTEAFFGQGTRLTVV.

This clone appeared a single time. V usage is TRBV2 and J usage is TRBJ2-2; maybe TRBD2 (6 bases). The CDR3 loop spans 14 amino acids. V lost 7 bases to trimming and J lost 0 bases, with 9 bases between them. The V gene's germline CDR1 is SNHLY and CDR2 FYNNEI. The CDR3 reads CASIRGTNTGELFF. The CDR3 bases are TGTGCCAGCATACGGGGGACGAACACCGGGGAGCTGTTTTTT.

V and J are TRBV27 and TRBJ2-1; D possibly corresponds to TRBD2 (6 bases). V was pared by 0 bases and J by 7 bases, with 13 bases between. This CDR3 has 15 residues. Germline V CDR1 and CDR2: MNHEY, SMNVEV (reference sequence). The CDR3 reads CASSLSAWRGNEQFF. The CDR3 DNA reads TGTGCCAGCAGTTTATCGGCGTGGAGGGGAAATGAGCAGTTCTTC.

V is TRBV7-2 and J is TRBJ2-1, with a possible D match to TRBD1 (6 bases). V was clipped by 5 bases and J by 0 bases, with 17 bases between them. Germline V CDR1 and CDR2: SGHTA, FQGNSA. The CDR3 has 17 residues. The CDR3 sequence is CASSPSSGTSSYNEQFF. DNA for the CDR3: TGTGCCAGCAGCCCCTCCTCCGGGACAAGCTCCTACAATGAGCAGTTCTTC.

The gene calls are TRBV6-5 and TRBJ2-7; 9 bases align to TRBD1. The length of the CDR3 is 16 residues. Germline lookup yields CDR1 MNHEY and CDR2 SVGAGI. The junction had 8 bases not matched to a gene; V was cut back by 0 bases and J by 5 bases. The CDR3 DNA is TGTGCCAGCAGTTACTCCTCGGGACAGGGTGTCAACGAGCAGTACTTC. It encodes CASSYSSGQGVNEQYF.

The V call is TRBV2, the J call TRBJ2-7; 9 bases are a match to TRBD2. The germline gives CDR1 SNHLY, CDR2 FYNNEI. V shed 4 bases, J shed 0 bases, and the junction held 10 bases outside the gene matches. CDR3 length equals 17 residues. Written as DNA, the CDR3 is TGTGCCAGCAGTGGCTCGGCTAGCGGGGCTAACTCCTACGAGCAGTACTTC. The encoded protein is CASSGSASGANSYEQYF.

The chain uses TRBV7-9 and TRBJ1-1; 9 bases fit TRBD1. The V and J ends lost 5 bases and 11 bases, in that order; junction bases with no gene match: 9. CDR1 SEHNR and CDR2 FQNEAQ come from the germline V gene (reference sequence). This CDR3 is built from 13 residues. The CDR3 spells CASSARQGGRAFF. The CDR3 bases are TGTGCCAGCAGCGCACGACAGGGGGGGCGTGCTTTCTTT.

The rearrangement uses TRBV5-6 and TRBJ2-3; TRBD2 aligns across 8 bases. V dropped 4 bases and J dropped 3; count of bases not matched to a gene: 7. CDR3 length: 15 amino acids. Per germline, CDR1 SGHDT and CDR2 YYEEEE. DNA of the CDR3: TGTGCCAGCAGCGCACCGGGACTAGGAACAGATACGCAGTATTTT. The encoded protein is CASSAPGLGTDTQYF.

The chain combines TRBV10-3 with TRBJ2-5, with TRBD2 matching over 11 bases. CDR1 ENHRY and CDR2 SYGVKD come from the germline V gene. This CDR3 region has 15 residues. V lost 9 bases and J lost 1; bases outside the gene matches: 7. The CDR3 region has the DNA TGTGCCATTGGGACTAGCGGTCCCCTCCAAGAGACCCAGTACTTC. Protein product: CAIGTSGPLQETQYF.

This clone was picked up a small number of times. This chain joins TRBV4-1 and TRBJ1-5; 11 bases match TRBD1. The CDR3 contains 16 residues. J lost 0 bases, V lost 3 bases, and 1 base had no gene match. Germline assignment: CDR1 MGHRA and CDR2 YSYEKL. CDR3 sequence reads: CASSHGTGGSNQPQHF. CDR3 nucleotide sequence: TGCGCCAGCAGCCATGGGACAGGGGGTAGCAATCAGCCCCAGCATTTT.

The chain employs TRBV7-8 and TRBJ1-3; TRBD1 might be the D (5 bases). V was shortened by 3 bases and J by 4 bases, with 16 bases between the two germline ends. This CDR3 has 16 amino acids. The germline V gene has CDR1 SGHVS and CDR2 FQNEAQ. The CDR3: CASSFSGAPSGNTIYF. CDR3 DNA: TGTGCCAGCAGCTTTTCTGGGGCCCCCTCAGGAAACACCATATATTTT.

The genes are TRBV28 and TRBJ2-4; 8 nucleotides line up with TRBD2. CDR3 length: 16 amino acids. J gave up 3 bases and V 5 bases, and 9 bases lay outside the gene matches. The germline CDR1 and CDR2 sequences are MDHEN and SYDVKM. The CDR3 reads CASSPRGSGDKNIQYF. CDR3 nucleotide sequence: TGTGCCAGCAGTCCCCGGGGTAGCGGGGACAAAAACATTCAGTACTTC. The full variable domain, its missing parts supplied by reference TRBV28 and TRBJ2-4, is DVKVTQSSRYLVKRTGEKVFLECVQDMDHENMFWYRQDPGLGLRLIYFSYDVKMKEKGDIPEGYSVSREKKERFSLILESASTNQTSMYLCASSPRGSGDKNIQYFGAGTRLSVL.

The chain employs TRBV4-1 and TRBJ2-1; 9 bases map to TRBD2. Germline V CDR1 and CDR2: MGHRA, YSYEKL. Trimming removed 1 base from V and 9 bases from J; junction bases left unmatched: 10. The CDR3 spans 16 residues. CDR3 nucleotides: TGCGCCAGCAGCCAAGCTAGTCTAGCGGGGAAGGGTGAGCAGTTCTTC. Protein product: CASSQASLAGKGEQFF.

Regarding this clone: The sample contains more than one DNA sequence encoding this CDR3. The chain uses TRBV5-1 and TRBJ2-3; D not certain. This CDR3 is 14 amino acids long. The ends were cut back, 0 bases at V and 0 bases at J, with 5 bases in the middle. Germline V CDR1 and CDR2: SGHRS, YFSETQ. The CDR3 region has the DNA TGCGCCAGCAGCTTGGGACTTAGCACAGATACGCAGTATTTT. It encodes CASSLGLSTDTQYF.

This clone has a single count. V and J are TRBV27 and TRBJ2-7; possibly TRBD2 for D (6 bases). Germline-derived CDR1 and CDR2 are MNHEY and SMNVEV (reference sequence). CDR3 size: 15 residues. Trimming left V 6 bases short and J 2 bases short, with 17 bases between. The CDR3 DNA reads TGTGCCAGCAGGAAGGGGTCTAGCGATACCTACGAGCAGTACTTC. As protein: CASRKGSSDTYEQYF.

The chain combines TRBV7-9 with TRBJ1-4; D gene unclear. CDR3 length: 16 residues. V was shortened by 4 bases and J by 8 bases, with 20 bases between the two germline ends. Per the germline V gene, CDR1 is SEHNR and CDR2 is FQNEAQ (reference sequence). CDR3 sequence (DNA): TGTGCCAGCAGCTCCGTTGCCCAGGTATCAGAGGAAAAACTGTTTTTT. Its translation is CASSSVAQVSEEKLFF. Full variable domain (rest looked up from reference TRBV7-9 and TRBJ1-4): DTGVSQNPRHKITKRGQNVTFRCDPISEHNRLYWYRQTLGQGPEFLTYFQNEAQLEKSRLLSDRFSAERPKGSFSTLEIQRTEQGDSAMYLCASSSVAQVSEEKLFFGSGTQLSVL.

This chain links TRBV19 with TRBJ1-1; tentative D call: TRBD1 (5 bases). V was clipped by 7 bases and J by 1 base, with 22 bases between them. The germline gives CDR1 LNHDA, CDR2 SQIVND (reference sequence). This CDR3 region has 17 residues. This CDR3 is CASTSPGRVPQNTEAFF. As DNA, the CDR3 is TGTGCCAGTACCTCCCCTGGCAGGGTCCCACAGAACACTGAAGCTTTCTTT.

The chain employs TRBV11-2 and TRBJ1-3; 10 nucleotides agree with TRBD1. The trim removed 5 bases at V and 8 bases at J, leaving 3 bases unmatched. CDR3 length equals 13 residues. Germline V gene sequence: CDR1 SGHAT, CDR2 FQNNGV. The CDR3 nucleotides are TGTGCCAGCAGCCAAGGACAGGGGGACACCATATATTTT. Encoded protein: CASSQGQGDTIYF.